In its sample, the clone carrying this T cell receptor beta chain was seen a few times. The antigen remains undetermined. TCRdb recomputed calls from the reads with MiXCR, one row per CDR3 protein. Of about 740,000 distinct CDR3 sequences in the sample, around 35% were seen once. V was trimmed by 4 bases and J by 6 bases, leaving 4 bases between them. Germline V gene sequence: CDR1 SGHTA, CDR2 FQGNSA. The CDR3 contains 11 residues. This sample is drawn from a study of T cell repertoires in cytomegalovirus infection. V and J are TRBV7-2 and TRBJ2-1; D is undetermined. The TCR was taken from a human donor in good health (CMV status not recorded). Some clones in this sample may be carry-over from other donors' samples. Sequences were derived from cultured PBMCs, sampled from culture after CMV antigen stimulation. Here the CDR3 DNA reads TGTGCCAGCAGCTCGTTCAATGAGCAGTTCTTC. It encodes CASSSFNEQFF.